This TCR beta chain is drawn from a study of T cells in Graves' hyperthyroidism and ophthalmopathy. Graves' hyperthyroidism without ophthalmopathy progression within 18 months was termed stable. J was trimmed by 0 bases and V by 0 bases; bases with no gene match: 5. The CDR3 has 17 amino acids. Germline CDR1 reads DFQATT; CDR2 reads SNEGSKA (reference sequence). This clonotype was detected many times. The antigen is not known. Broader study findings: In blood, most of the thyroid clonotypes expanded above 0.001 were also present.

Authors of the study amplified TCR beta CDR3 regions from RNA transcripts. The primer set for the first-round RT-PCR of the TCR CDR3 was HTBI. In TCRdb, the multiplex PCR reads were re-called with MiXCR into one record per CDR3 protein. The data hold about 420,000 distinct CDR3 sequences, with approximately 13% observed a single time. The TCR sequence derives from a woman under 30 with Graves' hyperthyroidism. The chain combines TRBV20-1 with TRBJ2-5; 12 bases align to TRBD2. The source material was blood. The CDR3 loop reads CSARDGLAGLYQETQYF. DNA for the CDR3: TGCAGTGCTAGAGACGGACTAGCGGGATTGTACCAAGAGACCCAGTACTTC.